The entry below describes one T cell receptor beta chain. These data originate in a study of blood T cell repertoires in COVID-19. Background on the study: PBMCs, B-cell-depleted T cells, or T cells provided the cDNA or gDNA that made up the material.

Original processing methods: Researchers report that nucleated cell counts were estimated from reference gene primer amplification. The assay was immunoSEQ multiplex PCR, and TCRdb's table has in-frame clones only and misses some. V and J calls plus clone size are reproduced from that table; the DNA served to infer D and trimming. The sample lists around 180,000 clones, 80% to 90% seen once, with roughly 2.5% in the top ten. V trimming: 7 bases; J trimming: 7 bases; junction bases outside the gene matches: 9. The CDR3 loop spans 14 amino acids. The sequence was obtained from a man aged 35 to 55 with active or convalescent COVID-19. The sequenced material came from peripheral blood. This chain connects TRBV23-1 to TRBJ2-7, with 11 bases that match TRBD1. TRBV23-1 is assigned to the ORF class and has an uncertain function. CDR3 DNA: TGCGCCAGCATCACAAAGGACAGGGGGCTAGAGCAGTACTTC. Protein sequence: CASITKDRGLEQYF.